This is a list of T cell receptor beta chains from one sample in a study of CD8 T cells in Susac syndrome. A single record per CDR3 protein comes from TCRdb applying MiXCR to the immunoSEQ multiplex PCR reads. This sample yields more than 150,000 distinct CDR3 sequences, of which roughly 94% are seen a single time; roughly 0.2% belongs to the top ten. Sequencing was done on a sample of CD8+ T cells from PBMCs. These receptor sequences come from a human donor with multiple sclerosis. CDR3s include the opening cysteine and the closing phenylalanine or tryptophan. The D gene is left open where the match is weak. Size values are once, few and many counts, or a class for expanded clones, and some rows have none.

CDR3 DNA	CDR3 protein	V gene	J gene	CDR3 length	clone size	D gene
TGTGCCAGCAAGGCCGGGGGCAATCAGCCCCAGCATTTT	CASKAGGNQPQHF	TRBV27	TRBJ1-5	13	-	-
TGTGCTAGTGGTTTAGGTCAGCCCCAGCATTTT	CASGLGQPQHF	TRBV12-5	TRBJ1-5	11	-	-
TGTGCCAGCAGGCCTGTTGACAGCCTATCCTACGAGCAGTACTTC	CASRPVDSLSYEQYF	TRBV7-9	TRBJ2-7	15	-	-
TGTGCCAGCAGCTTAGACGGGGGCGCTAACATTCAGTACTTC	CASSLDGGANIQYF	TRBV7-8	TRBJ2-4	14	-	-
TGTGCCACCAGCCCCGGGACAGTAAGCACAGATACGCAGTATTTT	CATSPGTVSTDTQYF	TRBV15	TRBJ2-3	15	-	TRBD1
TGTGCCAGCAGCCAAGACCGGGGGAGCCTCTACGAGCAGTACTTC	CASSQDRGSLYEQYF	TRBV3-1	TRBJ2-7	15	-	-
TGTGCCAGCAGTGAATTATGGGCAGGGTCAGACTCCGAGCAGTACTTC	CASSELWAGSDSEQYF	TRBV25-1	TRBJ2-7	16	-	-
TGCGCCAGCAGCCAAGATGAGGGGAACAGCAATCAGCCCCAGCATTTT	CASSQDEGNSNQPQHF	TRBV4-1	TRBJ1-5	16	-	-
TGCAGTGCTAGACCCCAGGGGGAGCAGCCCCAGCATTTT	CSARPQGEQPQHF	TRBV20-1	TRBJ1-5	13	-	TRBD1
TGCGCCAGCAGCCTTAGTTGGGGGACCTACGAGCAGTACTTC	CASSLSWGTYEQYF	TRBV5-1	TRBJ2-7	14	-	-
TGTGCCAGCAGCCCATACGGGACAGGGAGGGATCAGCCCCAGCATTTT	CASSPYGTGRDQPQHF	TRBV7-8	TRBJ1-5	16	-	TRBD1
TGTGCCAGCAGTTTATCCGGGGCGGAGGAGCTGTTTTTT	CASSLSGAEELFF	TRBV27	TRBJ2-2	13	-	-
TGTGCCAGTAGTCCCCGGACAGGGAGATCCACTGAAGCTTTCTTT	CASSPRTGRSTEAFF	TRBV19	TRBJ1-1	15	-	TRBD1
TGTGCCAGCAGCGTAGATGGGGGCTACAATCAGCCCCAGCATTTT	CASSVDGGYNQPQHF	TRBV9	TRBJ1-5	15	-	-
TGTGCCAGCAGCAAGGACTCTGTCTACGAGCAGTACTTC	CASSKDSVYEQYF	TRBV5-6	TRBJ2-7	13	-	-
TGCAGCGTTGAATGGGGCCAACATTATGGCTACACCTTC	CSVEWGQHYGYTF	TRBV29-1	TRBJ1-2	13	-	-
TGTGCCAGCAGTGATCGGGACAGGGGTTTAATGGATGGCTACACCTTC	CASSDRDRGLMDGYTF	TRBV12-3/TRBV12-4	TRBJ1-2	16	-	TRBD1
TGTGCCACCAGCCTAACAACCGGGACAGTCCAGGAGCAGTACTTC	CATSLTTGTVQEQYF	TRBV15	TRBJ2-7	15	-	TRBD1
TGTGCCAGCAGCGCCGGGGAGGGGGAGCAGTTCTTC	CASSAGEGEQFF	TRBV9	TRBJ2-1	12	-	TRBD2
TGTGCCAGCAGCGTAGGTGGACCGTCAGGCTATGGCTACACCTTC	CASSVGGPSGYGYTF	TRBV9	TRBJ1-2	15	-	-
TGTGCCAGCAGCCAAGTAGACGAGCAGTACTTC	CASSQVDEQYF	TRBV3-1	TRBJ2-7	11	-	-
TGTGCCACCAGCGGTCCTTTAGGAGCCTACGAGCAGTACTTC	CATSGPLGAYEQYF	TRBV15	TRBJ2-7	14	-	-
TGTGCCTGGGGACAGGGGAGCTACGAGCAGTACTTC	CAWGQGSYEQYF	TRBV30	TRBJ2-7	12	-	TRBD1
TGTGCCAGTGAGCAGGGATACGGCACTGAAGCTTTCTTT	CASEQGYGTEAFF	TRBV14	TRBJ1-1	13	-	-
TGTGCCACCAGCACCGGACAGGGACGATGGGAGACCCAGTACTTC	CATSTGQGRWETQYF	TRBV15	TRBJ2-5	15	-	TRBD1
TGTGCCAGCCCCAGGGTTCAGGACTATGGCTACACCTTC	CASPRVQDYGYTF	TRBV18	TRBJ1-2	13	-	-
TGCGCCAGCAGCTCCCGGACAGGTTCCTACAATGAGCAGTTCTTC	CASSSRTGSYNEQFF	TRBV5-1	TRBJ2-1	15	-	TRBD1
TGTGCCAGCAGTTTGACTAGCGGGGGCAATGAGCAGTTCTTC	CASSLTSGGNEQFF	TRBV27	TRBJ2-1	14	-	TRBD2
TGTGCCAGCGGGTGGCAGGGCCGATATAATGAGCAGTTCTTC	CASGWQGRYNEQFF	TRBV12-3/TRBV12-4	TRBJ2-1	14	-	-
TGTGCCAGCAGTTCGCGGCAAGAGACCCAGTACTTC	CASSSRQETQYF	TRBV12-3/TRBV12-4	TRBJ2-5	12	-	-
TGTGCCAGCAGCGTCACTAGCTTCCATGAGCAGTTCTTC	CASSVTSFHEQFF	TRBV9	TRBJ2-1	13	-	-
TGCAGTGCTAGAGAATTAGGGATGAACACTGAAGCTTTCTTT	CSARELGMNTEAFF	TRBV20-1	TRBJ1-1	14	-	-
TGCGCCAGCCTTGCGACAGTCGGGGCATATGGCTACACCTTC	CASLATVGAYGYTF	TRBV4-1	TRBJ1-2	14	-	-
TGCAGTGCTAGAGATAGAGGGGGGGTGTTCGACTATGGCTACACCTTC	CSARDRGGVFDYGYTF	TRBV20-1	TRBJ1-2	16	-	-
TGTGCCAGTAGTCCCACCCCCGGGAGAAGGAGTGAGCAGTACTTC	CASSPTPGRRSEQYF	TRBV19	TRBJ2-7	15	-	-
TGTGCCAGCAGTTTCGGCGTCAGGGGCTACGAGCAGTACTTC	CASSFGVRGYEQYF	TRBV27	TRBJ2-7	14	-	-
TGTGCCAGCAGCCTCGGGGAAGAAGGCTACACCTTC	CASSLGEEGYTF	TRBV7-9	TRBJ1-2	12	-	-
TGCAGTGCTAGATCAGGATCGGGGGAAAAACTGTTTTTT	CSARSGSGEKLFF	TRBV20-1	TRBJ1-4	13	-	-
TGTGCCAGTAGTGACACTCTCTCCTACAATGAGCAGTTCTTC	CASSDTLSYNEQFF	TRBV19	TRBJ2-1	14	once	-
TGTGCCAGCAGTGAGTACGAGCAGTACTTC	CASSEYEQYF	TRBV2	TRBJ2-7	10	few	-
TGTGCCAGCTCCTGGACCGGGACAGATTACAATGAGCAGTTCTTC	CASSWTGTDYNEQFF	TRBV13	TRBJ2-1	15	-	TRBD1
TGCGCCAGCAGCAATTCTAGCCCAGATACGCAGTATTTT	CASSNSSPDTQYF	TRBV5-1	TRBJ2-3	13	-	-
TGTGCTAGTGGTTTGGTAGGGGGAAAGGATGGCTACACCTTC	CASGLVGGKDGYTF	TRBV12-5	TRBJ1-2	14	-	-
TGTGCCAGCAGCGACAGGTCCAGTATCACAGATACGCAGTATTTT	CASSDRSSITDTQYF	TRBV2	TRBJ2-3	15	-	-
TGCGCCAGCAGCCAAGCCCCGGGACAGCGTAATTCACCCCTCCACTTT	CASSQAPGQRNSPLHF	TRBV4-1	TRBJ1-6	16	-	TRBD1
TGTGCCAGCAGTTTAACGTCCGGTGGTGGCTATGGCTACACCTTC	CASSLTSGGGYGYTF	TRBV27	TRBJ1-2	15	once	-
TGTGCCACCAGCAGGGACAGAAATCAGCCCCAGCATTTT	CATSRDRNQPQHF	TRBV15	TRBJ1-5	13	few	-
TGTGCCACCAGTGATTTGGCGGAGGAAAGCACCGGGGAGCTGTTTTTT	CATSDLAEESTGELFF	TRBV24-1	TRBJ2-2	16	once	-
TGCAGTTGCCGGGACATGTCCTACGAGCAGTACTTC	CSCRDMSYEQYF	TRBV20-1	TRBJ2-7	12	once	-
TGTGCCAGCAGTTCGGGGACTAGCAGGTCTGCGGAGCAGTTCTTC	CASSSGTSRSAEQFF	TRBV12-3/TRBV12-4	TRBJ2-1	15	-	TRBD2
TGCGCCAGCAGCCAAGATGGTACAGAAGGTTCACCCCTCCACTTT	CASSQDGTEGSPLHF	TRBV4-1	TRBJ1-6	15	-	-
TGTGCCATCAGTGATCCCGGGAGGCCGTTCAATCAGCCCCAGCATTTT	CAISDPGRPFNQPQHF	TRBV10-3	TRBJ1-5	16	-	-
TGTGCCAGCAGCTCCTCGCCATCGGCAGCGGCATACAATGAGCAGTTCTTC	CASSSSPSAAAYNEQFF	TRBV5-6	TRBJ2-1	17	-	-
TGTGCCGTTCGGGGCGTCTACGAGCAGTACTTC	CAVRGVYEQYF	TRBV7-9	TRBJ2-7	11	-	-
TGTGCCAGCAGTTTAGGAGGGACCCAGTACTTC	CASSLGGTQYF	TRBV27	TRBJ2-5	11	-	-
TGCGCCAGCAGCCGAGCCGGACAGGAGGACACTGAAGCTTTCTTT	CASSRAGQEDTEAFF	TRBV4-3	TRBJ1-1	15	-	TRBD1